The 21 T cell receptor beta chains given below trace back to one sample, sequenced in a study of blood T cell repertoires in COVID-19 (dated by TCRdb to about 2020). The method behind the library was the immunoSEQ multiplex PCR assay. The immuneACCESS repertoire file appears here via TCRdb, limited to in-frame rearrangements. These files lack a portion of the clones; in checked studies, under half of the deficit traces to unresolved V genes, and the cause of the others is not known. The sample has 130,000 or so clones on record, more than 85% of them singletons. In total, the top ten clones hold 15% to 20% of the sample. Sequencing was done on a sample of peripheral blood. All receptors derive from a man aged 50 to 60 with active or convalescent COVID-19.

The chain carries TRBV15 and TRBJ2-1; 11 bases agree with TRBD2. Trimming took 3 bases from V and 8 from J; bases not matched to a gene: 15. Germline V lookup: CDR1 LNHNV, CDR2 YYDKDF (reference sequence). This CDR3 contains 18 residues. DNA of the CDR3: TGTGCCACCAGCAGTTATCCGACTAGCGGGAACCAACTAGATGAGCAGTTCTTC. This gives the protein CATSSYPTSGNQLDEQFF.

J is TRBJ1-4 and V is TRBV28, with D perhaps matching TRBD1 (6 bases). CDR1 MDHEN and CDR2 SYDVKM come from the germline V gene. V was clipped by 7 bases and J by 4 bases, with 13 bases between them. This CDR3 is 14 amino acids long. CDR3 protein: CASKRTENNEKLFF. The CDR3 DNA reads as TGTGCCAGCAAAAGGACAGAGAATAATGAAAAACTGTTTTTT.

The chain joins TRBV21-1 to TRBJ1-1. TRBV21-1 is noted as a pseudogene. The CDR3 runs to 16 residues. The CDR3 region has the DNA TGTGCCAGCAGTAAGCAAAGAGGTCAGCAGAACACTGAAGCTTTCTTT. Residues: CASSKQRGQQNTEAFF.

This clone was seen only a few times. The chain couples TRBV3-1 (or the pseudogene TRBV3-2) to TRBJ2-3; D perhaps matches TRBD2 (5 bases). Trimming took 0 bases from V and 6 from J, leaving 13 bases between them. Germline loops: CDR1 LGHDT, CDR2 YNNKEL (reference sequence). This CDR3 has 15 amino acids. The DNA of the CDR3 is TGTGCCAGCAGCCAAGACCCCTTAGGCGGGGATACGCAGTATTTT. Translating gives CASSQDPLGGDTQYF.

This chain links TRBV19 with TRBJ1-5, with 11 bases fitting TRBD1. Looked up from germline, CDR1 is LNHDA and CDR2 is SQIVND (reference sequence). The CDR3 totals 14 residues. The trim removed 5 bases at V and 5 bases at J, leaving 2 bases unmatched. For the CDR3, the DNA is TGTGCCAGTAGTGGGACAGGGGGTCATCAGCCCCAGCATTTT. Translating gives CASSGTGGHQPQHF.

This clone occurred once. This CDR3 reads CASSSVRGTNEKLFF. In nucleotides, the CDR3 is TGTGCCAGCAGCTCGGTCAGGGGAACTAATGAAAAACTGTTTTTT. V usage is TRBV7-6 and J usage is TRBJ1-4; TRBD1 might be the D (6 bases). The germline gives CDR1 SGHVS, CDR2 FNYEAQ. Trimming took off 4 bases at V and 1 base at J, with 10 bases between the two ends. The CDR3 sequence is 15 residues long.

This clone occurred a few times. The chain carries TRBV3-1 (or the pseudogene TRBV3-2) and TRBJ1-1, with D uncertain. Trimming removed 2 bases at V and 4 bases at J, with 11 bases between. Germline assignment: CDR1 LGHDT and CDR2 YNNKEL (reference sequence). CDR3 length: 14 amino acids. The CDR3 loop is CASSQQRSGTEAFF. CDR3 DNA: TGTGCCAGCAGCCAACAGAGATCAGGCACTGAAGCTTTCTTT.

This clone showed up just a few times. The V and J genes are TRBV28 and TRBJ2-7; TRBD2 might be the D (5 bases). Trimming left V 6 bases short and J 4 bases short, with 10 bases between. CDR1 and CDR2 (germline): MDHEN, SYDVKM. This CDR3 has 12 residues. The CDR3 region is CASSQRRYEQYF. The CDR3, as DNA: TGTGCCAGCAGCCAGAGGAGGTACGAGCAGTACTTC.

The V call is TRBV12-5, the J call TRBJ1-5, with 12 nucleotides matching TRBD1. V shed 9 bases, J shed 6 bases, and the junction held 6 bases outside the gene matches. This CDR3 comprises 14 residues. Germline V gene data show CDR1 as LGHNT and CDR2 as FRNRAP. The chain's CDR3 is CASQGQGAGQPQHF. CDR3 nucleotides: TGTGCTAGCCAGGGACAGGGGGCTGGTCAGCCCCAGCATTTT.

This clone showed up just a few times. V gene TRBV28 combines with J gene TRBJ1-6; 7 positions match TRBD1. V lost 6 bases, J lost 7 bases, and 9 bases stayed unmatched. Per the germline V gene, CDR1 is MDHEN and CDR2 is SYDVKM. There are 15 residues in the CDR3. The CDR3 loop reads CASRGGQSENSPLHF. CDR3 DNA: TGTGCCAGCAGGGGGGGACAGAGCGAGAATTCACCCCTCCACTTT.

This sequence joins TRBV29-1 and TRBJ2-2, with a possible D match to TRBD1 (5 bases). CDR3 size: 15 residues. Trimming cost V 4 bases and J 4 bases, with 16 bases left between them. CDR1 and CDR2 from the germline V gene are SQVTM and ANQGSEA. The CDR3 DNA reads as TGCAGCGTTGCACTAAGGGGTGGGGTCACCGGGGAGCTGTTTTTT. This encodes CSVALRGGVTGELFF.

This chain links TRBV6-5 with TRBJ2-7, with TRBD2 matching 8 bases. This CDR3 has 14 amino acids. V lost 9 bases and J lost 5; bases outside the gene matches: 12. Germline CDR1 reads MNHEY; CDR2 reads SVGAGI. As DNA, the CDR3 is TGTGCCAGTGCGAGGAGCGGGAGTATCAACGAGCAGTACTTC. Translating it yields CASARSGSINEQYF.

V and J are TRBV4-1 and TRBJ2-5; 8 bases map to TRBD1. The V and J ends lost 3 bases and 3 bases, in that order; junction bases with no gene match: 3. The CDR3 has 14 amino acids. From germline, CDR1 is MGHRA and CDR2 YSYEKL. The DNA for the CDR3 is TGCGCCAGCAGCCAGGGACAGGTAAAAGAGACCCAGTACTTC. Amino acid sequence: CASSQGQVKETQYF.

The CDR3 nucleotides are TGTGCTAGTGGTCCCCTGACAGGCCTAAACTCTGGGGCCAACGTCCTGACTTTC. Translation: CASGPLTGLNSGANVLTF. V gene TRBV12-5 combines with J gene TRBJ2-6; D is perhaps TRBD1 (6 bases). V dropped 5 bases and J dropped 0 bases, with 17 bases sitting between them. The CDR3 contains 18 residues. The germline V gene encodes CDR1 LGHNT and CDR2 FRNRAP. Full variable domain (rest looked up from reference TRBV12-5 and TRBJ2-6): DARVTQTPRHKVTEMGQEVTMRCQPILGHNTVFWYRQTMMQGLELLAYFRNRAPLDDSGMPKDRFSAEMPDATLATLKIQPSEPRDSAVYFCASGPLTGLNSGANVLTFGAGSRLTVL.

The rearrangement links TRBV5-1 to TRBJ1-1, with TRBD1 matching over 7 bases. Trimming removed 4 bases from V and 1 base from J; junction bases left unmatched: 4. From germline, CDR1 is SGHRS and CDR2 YFSETQ. The CDR3 runs 14 residues. CDR3 sequence: CASSRDSGNTEAFF. The DNA for the CDR3 is TGCGCCAGCAGCAGGGACAGTGGGAACACTGAAGCTTTCTTT.

The chain joins TRBV5-5 to TRBJ2-7; 7 bases are a match to TRBD2. V lost 3 bases, J lost 4 bases, and 10 bases stayed unmatched. CDR1 and CDR2 (germline): SGHKS, YYEKEE (reference sequence). CDR3 length: 15 residues. The CDR3 DNA reads TGTGCCAGCAGCTCCCAGCGGGGCCCGGGTTACGAGCAGTACTTC. Translation gives CASSSQRGPGYEQYF.

The chain recombines TRBV6-6 with TRBJ1-5, with 9 bases identical to TRBD1. This CDR3 contains 16 residues. With V trimmed by 5 bases and J by 4 bases, 9 bases remained unmatched. The germline V gene encodes CDR1 MNHNY and CDR2 SVGAGI (reference sequence). CDR3 loop: CASSLPRDRVNQPQHF. In nucleotides, the CDR3 is TGTGCCAGCAGTCTCCCCCGGGACAGGGTTAATCAGCCCCAGCATTTT.

This clone was seen just once. V is TRBV9 and J is TRBJ2-2, with 7 bases fitting TRBD2. Germline V CDR1 and CDR2: SGDLS, YYNGEE. Trimming at V came to 2 bases and at J to 3 bases, leaving 10 bases not matched to a gene. There are 17 residues in the CDR3. CDR3 coding DNA: TGTGCCAGCAGCGTCCCTAGCTTGGCGGGGGACACCGGGGAGCTGTTTTTT. Translated, it gives CASSVPSLAGDTGELFF.

This chain links TRBV27 with TRBJ1-1; 7 bases map to TRBD1. With 5 bases clipped from V and 1 base from J, the junction kept 7 bases outside the gene matches. The germline gives CDR1 MNHEY, CDR2 SMNVEV (reference sequence). CDR3 size: 15 residues. CDR3 region: CASSKQGIGNTEAFF. The CDR3 nucleotides are TGTGCCAGCAGTAAACAGGGGATTGGGAACACTGAAGCTTTCTTT.

The J gene is TRBJ1-2, the V gene TRBV12-5; tentatively, D is TRBD1 (6 bases). The CDR3 is 14 residues long. Germline V gene sequence: CDR1 LGHNT, CDR2 FRNRAP. V was cut by 5 bases and J by 3 bases, with 13 bases left in between. CDR3 amino acids: CASGPADSYYGYTF. The CDR3 region has the DNA TGTGCTAGTGGTCCGGCGGACAGTTACTATGGCTACACCTTC.

V and J are TRBV3-1 (or the pseudogene TRBV3-2) and TRBJ2-2, with 12 bases fitting TRBD2. V lost 4 bases, J lost 3 bases, and 9 bases stayed unmatched. Germline V gene lookup returns CDR1 LGHDT and CDR2 YNNKEL (reference sequence). This CDR3 is built from 18 residues. The CDR3 sequence is CASSPFHLAGGYTGELFF. The CDR3 DNA reads as TGTGCCAGCAGCCCGTTCCACCTAGCGGGGGGGTACACCGGGGAGCTGTTTTTT.